This T cell receptor (beta chain) was recorded in a study of blood T cells in healthy people across ages. Regarding this clonotype: Its antigen is not known.

Study observations and caveats: Whereas aged donors had fewer naive CD4+ cells, long-lived donors had more of them and higher diversity. A strong correlation was seen between TCR beta diversity and naive T cell percentage.

V lost 3 bases, J lost 11 bases, and 7 bases stayed unmatched. The CDR3 spans 13 residues. The germline gives CDR1 SGHTA, CDR2 FQGNSA. Healthy Caucasians from Russia aged roughly 6 to 90 served as donors. The authors ran a second PCR of 7 to 11 cycles using a sample-barcoded 5' primer and a J-beta primer mix. Carrying 12 random nucleotides, a template-switch adaptor labeled each individual cDNA molecule. TCRdb fed the 5' RACE reads into MiXCR, producing one record per CDR3 protein. The table lists roughly 1.5 million distinct CDR3 sequences, about 45% of them singletons. Source material: blood. This TCR derives from a woman under 30 in good health. The chain uses TRBV7-2 and TRBJ2-5; 9 nucleotides agree with TRBD2. In DNA form, the CDR3 reads TGTGCCAGCAGCTTGAGACTAGCGGTTGAGCAGTACTTC. The encoded protein is CASSLRLAVEQYF. Filled out from reference TRBV7-2 and TRBJ2-5, the complete variable domain reads GAGVSQSPSNKVTEKGKDVELRCDPISGHTALYWYRQSLGQGLEFLIYFQGNSAPDKSGLPSDRFSAERTGGSVSTLTIQRTQQEDSAVYLCASSLRLAVEQYFGPGTRLLVL.